This TCR beta chain is drawn from a study of blood T cell repertoires in COVID-19. The wider study: Material from acute and convalescent COVID-19 was sourced from the United States, Italy and Spain.

Germline CDR1 is SGHDT and CDR2 is YYEEEE. The CDR3 consists of 18 residues. Germline trimming cut 0 bases from V and 1 base from J; bases unmatched to any gene: 7. Measured with immunoSEQ multiplex PCR; TCRdb has only the in-frame clones, and not every one. Seen here are approximately 220,000 clones, roughly 82% observed once, and the top ten hold about 4.8%. Material: peripheral blood. The chain carries TRBV5-6 and TRBJ1-1; 12 nucleotides line up with TRBD1. The TCR sequence derives from a woman between 65 and 79 years old with acute or convalescent COVID-19. The CDR3 DNA sequence: TGTGCCAGCAGCTTGGATCTGGGACAGGGGGCTCGGAACACTGAAGCTTTCTTT. Translated: CASSLDLGQGARNTEAFF.